One and the same sample provided the 21 T cell receptor beta chains below, sequenced in a study of blood T cell repertoires in COVID-19. Produced via immunoSEQ multiplex PCR; TCRdb's table is partial and in-frame only. The table shows about 480,000 clones, with approximately 88% occurring only once. The material sequenced was peripheral blood. These receptors originate from a woman between 50 and 59 years old with COVID-19, enrolled during active disease.

The chain joins TRBV5-5 to TRBJ2-1; 8 positions agree with TRBD2. Looked up from germline, CDR1 is SGHKS and CDR2 is YYEKEE (reference sequence). J was trimmed by 2 bases and V by 4 bases; bases with no gene match: 5. This CDR3 spans 15 amino acids. The CDR3 DNA sequence: TGTGCCAGCAGCCTCGACGGGGGGGCCTACAATGAGCAGTTCTTC. Translation gives CASSLDGGAYNEQFF.

The chain has TRBV29-1 and TRBJ2-3; no firm D call. V lost 6 bases and J lost 12, with 7 bases in between. Germline assignment: CDR1 SQVTM and CDR2 ANQGSEA. The CDR3 loop spans 8 amino acids. CDR3 region: CSVDSQYF. The CDR3 bases are TGCAGCGTCGACTCACAGTATTTT.

The V gene is TRBV29-1, the J gene TRBJ2-5; the match to TRBD1 covers 11 bases. The CDR3 is 13 amino acids. The germline CDR1 and CDR2 sequences are SQVTM and ANQGSEA. J lost 4 bases, V lost 8 bases, and 6 bases had no gene match. This CDR3 reads CSLPGTGGETQYF. In DNA, the CDR3 is TGCAGCTTACCCGGGACAGGGGGAGAGACCCAGTACTTC.

The rearrangement uses TRBV10-1 and TRBJ2-5; possible D gene TRBD1, 6 bases. Germline CDR1 is WNHNN and CDR2 is SYGVQD (reference sequence). This CDR3 is 13 amino acids long. The V end lost 0 bases, the J end lost 7 bases, and 9 bases lay between the germline ends. As DNA, the CDR3 is TGCGCCAGCAGTGAGTCGCAGGGGTTGACCCAGTACTTC. Its protein is CASSESQGLTQYF.

The chain links TRBV6-4 to TRBJ2-7, with a tentative D call TRBD2 (5 bases). With 3 bases removed from V and 8 bases from J, the gap between germline ends came to 11 bases. This CDR3 contains 12 residues. Per germline, CDR1 MRHNA and CDR2 SNTAGT. DNA of the CDR3: TGTGCCAGCAGTGAACGGGGAACAAAGCAGTACTTC. It yields the protein CASSERGTKQYF.

The V call is TRBV28, the J call TRBJ2-7, with 7 bases lining up with TRBD1. Germline trimming cut 3 bases from V and 6 bases from J; bases unmatched to any gene: 20. The CDR3 spans 18 residues. The germline gives CDR1 MDHEN, CDR2 SYDVKM. The CDR3 region is CASSFDPYVRTGFSEQYF. The DNA of the CDR3 is TGTGCCAGCAGTTTTGACCCCTACGTGAGGACAGGATTTTCCGAGCAGTACTTC.

The CDR3, as DNA: TGTGCCAGTAGTCTTCCGGGACAGGGTGCCAAAAACATTCAGTACTTC. It specifies CASSLPGQGAKNIQYF. V is TRBV19 and J is TRBJ2-4; 9 bases are a match to TRBD1. This CDR3 is 16 amino acids long. V lost 5 bases, J lost 1 base, and 6 bases stayed unmatched. The germline V gene has CDR1 LNHDA and CDR2 SQIVND (reference sequence). The complete variable domain, with remaining parts taken from reference TRBV19 and TRBJ2-4, reads DGGITQSPKYLFRKEGQNVTLSCEQNLNHDAMYWYRQDPGQGLRLIYYSQIVNDFQKGDIAEGYSVSREKKESFPLTVTSAQKNPTAFYLCASSLPGQGAKNIQYFGAGTRLSVL.

V and J are TRBV20-1 and TRBJ1-2; tentative D call: TRBD1 (5 bases). The CDR3 sequence is 14 residues long. V was pared by 3 bases and J by 5 bases, with 16 bases between. Germline-derived CDR1 and CDR2 are DFQATT and SNEGSKA (reference sequence). CDR3 loop: CSASLGGAGYGYTF. CDR3 bases: TGCAGTGCTAGTCTTGGGGGTGCGGGGTATGGCTACACCTTC.

The CDR3 region is CASRSDRGSYNEQFF. In DNA form, the CDR3 reads TGTGCCAGCAGGTCCGACAGGGGTAGTTACAATGAGCAGTTCTTC. The chain is built from TRBV2 and TRBJ2-1; TRBD1 agrees at 8 bases. The CDR3 consists of 15 residues. Germline CDR1 SNHLY, CDR2 FYNNEI. The V gene end was trimmed by 6 bases and the J gene end by 4 bases; junction bases not matched to a gene: 8.

This chain links TRBV10-2 with TRBJ2-2, with 9 bases aligning to TRBD1. This CDR3 spans 14 amino acids. The germline V gene encodes CDR1 WSHSY and CDR2 SAAADI. V lost 10 bases and J lost 7; bases outside the gene matches: 10. CDR3 loop: CATATGGAGGELFF. As DNA, the CDR3 is TGCGCCACCGCCACAGGGGGCGCGGGCGGGGAGCTGTTTTTT.

The chain couples TRBV19 to TRBJ1-2, with D unclear. Germline CDR1 reads LNHDA; CDR2 reads SQIVND (reference sequence). The CDR3 is made up of 13 amino acids. Trimming cost V 4 bases and J 6 bases, with 12 bases left between them. CDR3 bases: TGTGCCAGTAGTACAAAGACGAGGGATGGCTACACCTTC. Its translation is CASSTKTRDGYTF.

CDR3 residues: CASSRGQGMSGYTF. CDR3 DNA sequence: TGTGCCAGCTCCCGCGGACAGGGAATGTCTGGCTACACCTTC. This chain uses TRBV7-9 with TRBJ1-2; 8 bases match TRBD1. CDR1 is SEHNR, CDR2 FQNEAQ, per germline (reference sequence). CDR3 length: 14 amino acids. V was clipped by 8 bases and J by 7 bases; unmatched bases: 12.

The genes are TRBV19 and TRBJ1-1; possible D gene TRBD1, 6 bases. V lost 6 bases, J lost 1 base, and 15 bases lay in between. Per the germline V gene, CDR1 is LNHDA and CDR2 is SQIVND (reference sequence). This CDR3 contains 15 residues. The CDR3 bases are TGTGCCAGTAGACCCAAGGGGGTATCGAACACTGAAGCTTTCTTT. Its translation: CASRPKGVSNTEAFF.

This rearrangement joins TRBV5-4 to TRBJ1-1, with 10 bases aligning to TRBD1. The CDR3 sequence is 16 residues long. CDR1 is SGHNT, CDR2 YYREEE, per germline (reference sequence). Trimming removed 4 bases from V and 0 bases from J; junction bases left unmatched: 6. The CDR3 sequence is CASSPAGQGMNTEAFF. In DNA form, the CDR3 reads TGTGCCAGCAGCCCGGCGGGACAGGGGATGAACACTGAAGCTTTCTTT.

For this clone: Other DNA sequences in the sample encode the same CDR3. J is TRBJ2-1 and V is TRBV24-1, with 7 nucleotides matching TRBD2. CDR1 is KGHDR and CDR2 is SFDVKD in the germline V gene. The length of the CDR3 is 13 residues. The trim removed 4 bases at V and 7 bases at J, leaving 3 bases unmatched. The chain's CDR3 is CATSDWGGNEQFF. CDR3 sequence (DNA): TGTGCCACCAGTGACTGGGGGGGGAATGAGCAGTTCTTC.

CDR3 sequence: CASSPGTGSGNTIYF. DNA of the CDR3: TGTGCCAGCAGCCCCGGGACAGGGAGTGGAAACACCATATATTTT. The chain uses TRBV5-4 and TRBJ1-3, with 9 bases that match TRBD1. The germline gives CDR1 SGHNT, CDR2 YYREEE (reference sequence). The CDR3 consists of 15 residues. V gave up 4 bases and J gave up 3 bases; unmatched junction bases: 5. Full variable domain (remainder filled in from reference TRBV5-4 and TRBJ1-3): ETGVTQSPTHLIKTRGQQVTLRCSSQSGHNTVSWYQQALGQGPQFIFQYYREEENGRGNFPPRFSGLQFPNYSSELNVNALELDDSALYLCASSPGTGSGNTIYFGEGSWLTVV.

Comment on this clone: The identical CDR3 is also encoded by other nucleotide sequences in the sample. This chain links TRBV9 with TRBJ2-1; TRBD2 aligns across 7 bases. V lost 0 bases to trimming and J lost 5 bases; unmatched junction nucleotides: 2. This CDR3 has 14 residues. From germline, CDR1 is SGDLS and CDR2 YYNGEE. Here the CDR3 DNA reads TGTGCCAGCAGCGTAGCTGGGGGGGACAATGAGCAGTTCTTC. It encodes CASSVAGGDNEQFF. Supplemented by reference TRBV9 and TRBJ2-1, the full variable domain reads DSGVTQTPKHLITATGQRVTLRCSPRSGDLSVYWYQQSLDQGLQFLIQYYNGEERAKGNILERFSAQQFPDLHSELNLSSLELGDSALYFCASSVAGGDNEQFFGPGTRLTVL.

The J gene is TRBJ2-1, the V gene TRBV25-1; 9 bases map to TRBD1. V lost 1 base to trimming and J lost 6 bases; unmatched junction nucleotides: 10. This CDR3 is 17 amino acids long. Germline loops: CDR1 MGHDK, CDR2 SYGVNS. In nucleotides, the CDR3 is TGTGCCAGCAGTGAATTCGGGACAGGGATAACAAGCAATGAGCAGTTCTTC. Protein product: CASSEFGTGITSNEQFF. The whole variable domain, remainder taken from reference TRBV25-1 and TRBJ2-1, is EADIYQTPRYLVIGTGKKITLECSQTMGHDKMYWYQQDPGMELHLIHYSYGVNSTEKGDLSSESTVSRIRTEHFPLTLESARPSHTSQYLCASSEFGTGITSNEQFFGPGTRLTVL.

This clone was detected once. The J gene is TRBJ2-3, the V gene TRBV10-3; 8 bases are a match to TRBD1. CDR3 length: 13 amino acids. Trimming took 6 bases from V and 4 from J; bases not matched to a gene: 3. From germline, CDR1 is ENHRY and CDR2 SYGVKD. The CDR3 DNA is TGTGCCATCAGGGGGGACAGGTCAGATACGCAGTATTTT. Amino acid sequence: CAIRGDRSDTQYF.

This clone was found once. V and J are TRBV6-1 and TRBJ2-7; 7 bases are shared with TRBD2. J gave up 3 bases and V 0 bases, and 8 bases lay outside the gene matches. Germline assignment: CDR1 MNHNS and CDR2 SASEGT. The CDR3 is made up of 16 amino acids. This CDR3 reads CASSEAGAGARYEQYF. The CDR3 DNA reads as TGTGCCAGCAGTGAAGCGGGCGCGGGAGCGCGCTACGAGCAGTACTTC.

The J gene is TRBJ2-7, the V gene TRBV10-2; D unclear. The CDR3 has 13 amino acids. From germline, CDR1 is WSHSY and CDR2 SAAADI. V was shortened by 2 bases and J by 6 bases, with 11 bases between the two germline ends. The CDR3 sequence: CASSETGAGEQYF. As DNA, the CDR3 is TGCGCCAGCAGTGAGACCGGAGCTGGCGAGCAGTACTTC.